Below are 4 T cell receptor beta chains sequenced from a single sample in a study of shared clonotypes between healthy human individuals. TCRdb keeps only in-frame clones here, not all; method: immunoSEQ multiplex PCR. The sample shows over a million clones, around 98% of them seen only once. The sample taken for sequencing was naive CD4+ T cells sorted from blood. Subset indicated: CD45RA+ positively selected. The receptor set was obtained from a man aged 25-45 years in good health.

On this clone: Other DNA sequences from this sample encode an identical CDR3 as well. V and J are TRBV20-1 and TRBJ2-7; D is ambiguous. V lost 5 bases and J 4 bases, leaving 6 bases between the germline ends. This CDR3 has 10 amino acids. CDR1 and CDR2 (germline): DFQATT, SNEGSKA (reference sequence). This CDR3 reads CSAGRYEQYF. The CDR3 bases are TGCAGTGCTGGACGGTACGAGCAGTACTTC.

The chain links TRBV5-1 to TRBJ1-2; D possibly corresponds to TRBD1 (6 bases). V was trimmed by 7 bases and J by 8 bases, leaving 24 bases between them. Germline CDR1 reads SGHRS; CDR2 reads YFSETQ. CDR3 length: 15 amino acids. CDR3 sequence (DNA): TGCGCCAGCGGCCCGTTGGCCTCAGGGGTGGAAGGCTACACCTTC. Protein product: CASGPLASGVEGYTF.

This clone is a singleton in its sample. The CDR3 nucleotides read TGTGCCAGTAGTATCCTCATAGGCCGGGGGGCCTCTTTCCACGAGCAGTACTTC. Its translation: CASSILIGRGASFHEQYF. This chain connects TRBV19 to TRBJ2-7; D possibly corresponds to TRBD2 (7 bases). Between the trimmed V and J ends, which lost 3 bases and 5 bases, there was a span of 26 bases. CDR1 is LNHDA, CDR2 SQIVND, per germline (reference sequence). This CDR3 is built from 18 residues.

The V call is TRBV28, the J call TRBJ1-4, with D possibly being TRBD1 (5 bases). Germline V gives CDR1 MDHEN, CDR2 SYDVKM. Deletions cut 6 bases from V and 8 bases from J, with 16 bases between. The CDR3 contains 14 residues. CDR3: CASRFGQGREKLFF. The DNA of the CDR3 is TGTGCCAGCAGGTTCGGGCAGGGAAGGGAAAAACTGTTTTTT.